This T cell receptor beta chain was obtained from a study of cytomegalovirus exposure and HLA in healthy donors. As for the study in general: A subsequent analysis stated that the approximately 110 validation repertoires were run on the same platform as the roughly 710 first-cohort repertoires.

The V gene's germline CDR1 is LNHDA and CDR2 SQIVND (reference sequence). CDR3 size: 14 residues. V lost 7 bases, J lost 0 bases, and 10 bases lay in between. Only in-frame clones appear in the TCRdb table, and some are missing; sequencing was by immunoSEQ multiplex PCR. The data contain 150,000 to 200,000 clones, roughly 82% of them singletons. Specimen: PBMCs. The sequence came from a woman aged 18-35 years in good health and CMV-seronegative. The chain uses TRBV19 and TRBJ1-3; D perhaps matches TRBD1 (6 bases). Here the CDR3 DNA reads TGTGCCAGTAAGCAGGGACACTCTGGAAACACCATATATTTT. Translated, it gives CASKQGHSGNTIYF.